The rows below give T cell receptor beta chains drawn from one sample of a study of blood T cell repertoires in COVID-19. Clones were read by immunoSEQ multiplex PCR, and TCRdb kept only the in-frame ones, dropping some. The sample contains roughly 96,000 clones, 82% of which appear only once. The sample consisted of peripheral blood. The source is a man older than 75 with acute or convalescent COVID-19. Each CDR3 is given with its conserved first and last residue. A D gene is named only where the DNA matches it firmly. The size field is filled for only some rows; it gives once, few, many or a size class.

J gene: TRBJ2-3
clone size: .
D gene: .
V gene: TRBV27
CDR3 DNA: TGTGCCAGCAGTCCCCCGGGAGTCCTCGTAGATACGCAGTATTTT
CDR3 protein: CASSPPGVLVDTQYF

J gene: TRBJ1-6
clone size: .
D gene: .
V gene: TRBV12-3/TRBV12-4
CDR3 DNA: TGTGCCAGCAGCGCGATAAATAATTCACCCCTCCACTTT
CDR3 protein: CASSAINNSPLHF

J gene: TRBJ2-1
clone size: .
D gene: .
V gene: TRBV12-3/TRBV12-4
CDR3 DNA: TGTGCCAGCAGTTTCCTACAGGGTAATGAGCAGTTCTTC
CDR3 protein: CASSFLQGNEQFF

J gene: TRBJ1-6
clone size: few
D gene: .
V gene: TRBV27
CDR3 DNA: TGTGCCAGCAGTCCCAACCGGGAGAATTCACCCCTCCACTTT
CDR3 protein: CASSPNRENSPLHF

J gene: TRBJ2-2
clone size: .
D gene: TRBD1
V gene: TRBV19
CDR3 DNA: TGTGCCAGTAGTACGGGACAGGGTGGCGACACCGGGGAGCTGTTTTTT
CDR3 protein: CASSTGQGGDTGELFF

J gene: TRBJ1-5
clone size: .
D gene: .
V gene: TRBV6-1
CDR3 DNA: TGTGCCAGCAGTGATTACGCGTCCTGGGGGGAGCTAAATCAGCCCCAGCATTTT
CDR3 protein: CASSDYASWGELNQPQHF

J gene: TRBJ1-2
clone size: .
D gene: TRBD1
V gene: TRBV2
CDR3 DNA: TGTGCCAGCAGTGGAGGGACAGGCACCCCCTATGGCTACACCTTC
CDR3 protein: CASSGGTGTPYGYTF

J gene: TRBJ2-7
clone size: .
D gene: .
V gene: TRBV19
CDR3 DNA: TGTGCCAGTAGTATTAGGGACACCTACGAGCAGTACTTC
CDR3 protein: CASSIRDTYEQYF

J gene: TRBJ1-2
clone size: few
D gene: TRBD1
V gene: TRBV2
CDR3 DNA: TGTGCCAGCAGTGAACAGCCACAGGGGGCTCGGGGCTACACCTTC
CDR3 protein: CASSEQPQGARGYTF

J gene: TRBJ2-7
clone size: .
D gene: .
V gene: TRBV5-1
CDR3 DNA: TGCGCCAGCAGCATCGGACAGTCCTACGAGCAGTACTTC
CDR3 protein: CASSIGQSYEQYF

J gene: TRBJ2-5
clone size: .
D gene: .
V gene: TRBV18
CDR3 DNA: TGTGCCAGCTCACCGCTGGGTGGGGGCCCCCAAGAGACCCAGTACTTC
CDR3 protein: CASSPLGGGPQETQYF

J gene: TRBJ2-7
clone size: .
D gene: TRBD2
V gene: TRBV10-1
CDR3 DNA: TGCGCCAGCACCAAGACTAGCGGGAGTCCTATCGCCTCTGTGGAGCAGTACTTC
CDR3 protein: CASTKTSGSPIASVEQYF

J gene: TRBJ1-1
clone size: .
D gene: .
V gene: TRBV30
CDR3 DNA: TGTGCCTGGAGTCCCAGTGACACTGAAGCTTTCTTT
CDR3 protein: CAWSPSDTEAFF

J gene: TRBJ1-5
clone size: .
D gene: .
V gene: TRBV3-1/TRBV3-2
CDR3 DNA: TGTGCCAGCACTACAGGGAGCAATCAGCCCCAGCATTTT
CDR3 protein: CASTTGSNQPQHF

J gene: TRBJ1-1
clone size: .
D gene: .
V gene: TRBV19
CDR3 DNA: TGTGCCAGTAGTATTGGCGGGCCCGTCATAGGGGGCACTGAAGCTTTCTTT
CDR3 protein: CASSIGGPVIGGTEAFF

J gene: TRBJ1-6
clone size: .
D gene: TRBD1
V gene: TRBV7-9
CDR3 DNA: TGTGCCAGCAGCCCCCGACAGGGGGGAGAAAATTCACCCCTCCACTTT
CDR3 protein: CASSPRQGGENSPLHF

J gene: TRBJ1-3
clone size: .
D gene: .
V gene: TRBV7-2
CDR3 DNA: TGTGCCAGCAGCTCGTCCGGGGGACCTGGAAACACCATATATTTT
CDR3 protein: CASSSSGGPGNTIYF

J gene: TRBJ2-1
clone size: few
D gene: TRBD2
V gene: TRBV19
CDR3 DNA: TGTGCCGCCGGGACTAGCGGGAGGGGGGGCTCCTACAATGAGCAGTTCTTC
CDR3 protein: CAAGTSGRGGSYNEQFF

J gene: TRBJ2-7
clone size: .
D gene: .
V gene: TRBV6-2/TRBV6-3
CDR3 DNA: TGTGCCAGCAGTTACCTTGCGGGACCGAACTACGAGCAGTACTTC
CDR3 protein: CASSYLAGPNYEQYF

J gene: TRBJ1-1
clone size: .
D gene: TRBD1
V gene: TRBV9
CDR3 DNA: TGTGCCAGCAGCGTAGGAGGGGGCAACCCAGCTCGCACTGAAGCTTTCTTT
CDR3 protein: CASSVGGGNPARTEAFF

J gene: TRBJ2-7
clone size: once
D gene: TRBD1
V gene: TRBV7-6
CDR3 DNA: TGTGCCAGCAGCTTAGAGGGGGCGAGGAACGAGCAGTACTTC
CDR3 protein: CASSLEGARNEQYF

J gene: TRBJ2-2
clone size: .
D gene: .
V gene: TRBV7-2
CDR3 DNA: TGTGCCAGCAGCTTCGGTCTCGAACCCGGGGAGCTGTTTTTT
CDR3 protein: CASSFGLEPGELFF

J gene: TRBJ2-1
clone size: .
D gene: .
V gene: TRBV6-6
CDR3 DNA: TGTGCCAGCAGTTTGAGGAACAAGGAGCAGTTCTTC
CDR3 protein: CASSLRNKEQFF

J gene: TRBJ2-2
clone size: .
D gene: .
V gene: TRBV19
CDR3 DNA: TGTGCCAGTAGTGCGGGTCAGCCCCCGGCCGGGGAGCTGTTTTTT
CDR3 protein: CASSAGQPPAGELFF

J gene: TRBJ2-7
clone size: .
D gene: TRBD1
V gene: TRBV6-5
CDR3 DNA: TGTGCCAGCAGTCCCGGGACAGGGCCCTACGAGCAGTACTTC
CDR3 protein: CASSPGTGPYEQYF

J gene: TRBJ1-4
clone size: .
D gene: .
V gene: TRBV28
CDR3 DNA: TGTGCCAGCAGTTTACTACTTCTAACGGCAACTAATGAAAAACTGTTTTTT
CDR3 protein: CASSLLLLTATNEKLFF

J gene: TRBJ2-6
clone size: once
D gene: TRBD1
V gene: TRBV6-2/TRBV6-3
CDR3 DNA: TGTGCCAGCAGTTACGGGAACAGGGGGCCTCCTGGGGCCAACGTCCTGACTTTC
CDR3 protein: CASSYGNRGPPGANVLTF

J gene: TRBJ2-7
clone size: .
D gene: .
V gene: TRBV18
CDR3 DNA: TGTGCCAGCTCACCATTACAGGGCGTTTACGAGCAGTACTTC
CDR3 protein: CASSPLQGVYEQYF

J gene: TRBJ2-1
clone size: .
D gene: .
V gene: TRBV7-8
CDR3 DNA: TGTGCCAGCAGCCCCACAGGCATGGGCAATGAGCAGTTCTTC
CDR3 protein: CASSPTGMGNEQFF

J gene: TRBJ2-7
clone size: .
D gene: TRBD2
V gene: TRBV7-9
CDR3 DNA: TGTGCCAGCAGCTTAGGGCCGGGGAGGGACCATTCCTACGAGCAGTACTTC
CDR3 protein: CASSLGPGRDHSYEQYF

J gene: TRBJ2-5
clone size: .
D gene: TRBD1
V gene: TRBV27
CDR3 DNA: TGTGCCAGCAGGGACAGGGACCAAGAGACCCAGTACTTC
CDR3 protein: CASRDRDQETQYF

J gene: TRBJ1-1
clone size: .
D gene: .
V gene: TRBV7-2
CDR3 DNA: TGTGCCAGCAGCTTAGTTAGTGACACTGAAGCTTTCTTT
CDR3 protein: CASSLVSDTEAFF

J gene: TRBJ1-2
clone size: .
D gene: TRBD1
V gene: TRBV6-5
CDR3 DNA: TGTGCCAGCAGGAGACAGGGGGCTGGTGAGGACGGCTACACCTTC
CDR3 protein: CASRRQGAGEDGYTF

J gene: TRBJ2-7
clone size: .
D gene: .
V gene: TRBV5-1
CDR3 DNA: TGCGCCAGCAGCCATCGGGAGAATTCCTACGAGCAGTACTTC
CDR3 protein: CASSHRENSYEQYF

J gene: TRBJ2-2
clone size: few
D gene: .
V gene: TRBV2
CDR3 DNA: TGTGCCACCGGAGGGTACACCGGGGAGCTGTTTTTT
CDR3 protein: CATGGYTGELFF

J gene: TRBJ1-2
clone size: .
D gene: .
V gene: TRBV6-5
CDR3 DNA: TGTGCCAGCAGTTACGTCGGGTCGTATGGCTACACCTTC
CDR3 protein: CASSYVGSYGYTF

J gene: TRBJ2-1
clone size: .
D gene: .
V gene: TRBV24-1
CDR3 DNA: TGTGCCACCAAGGACACAAATTACAATGAGCAGTTCTTC
CDR3 protein: CATKDTNYNEQFF

J gene: TRBJ2-5
clone size: .
D gene: .
V gene: TRBV5-6
CDR3 DNA: TGTGCCAGCAGCCTACAGGGCATACAAGAGACCCAGTACTTC
CDR3 protein: CASSLQGIQETQYF

J gene: TRBJ1-5
clone size: .
D gene: .
V gene: TRBV7-9
CDR3 DNA: TGTGCCAGCAGCTTAGATTTCAGGGGCAATCAGCCCCAGCATTTT
CDR3 protein: CASSLDFRGNQPQHF

J gene: TRBJ2-7
clone size: .
D gene: TRBD1
V gene: TRBV7-2
CDR3 DNA: TGTGCCAGCAGCTCCGATTTGGACAGGGTAAGGTACGAGCAGTACTTC
CDR3 protein: CASSSDLDRVRYEQYF

J gene: TRBJ1-1
clone size: few
D gene: TRBD1
V gene: TRBV18
CDR3 DNA: TGTGCCAGCTCACCACGGACAGGGGGCGTTCTTGAAGCTTTCTTT
CDR3 protein: CASSPRTGGVLEAFF

J gene: TRBJ2-7
clone size: once
D gene: TRBD1
V gene: TRBV10-3
CDR3 DNA: TGTGCCGTCGCCCCCGGGACAGGGAGACCCTACGAGCAGTACTTC
CDR3 protein: CAVAPGTGRPYEQYF

J gene: TRBJ2-7
clone size: .
D gene: TRBD1
V gene: TRBV11-2
CDR3 DNA: TGTGCCAGCAGCCCTATTACTCGACAGGGGGCGTACGAGCAGTACTTC
CDR3 protein: CASSPITRQGAYEQYF

J gene: TRBJ1-5
clone size: .
D gene: TRBD1
V gene: TRBV7-2
CDR3 DNA: TGTGCCAGCAGCTTTGGACAGGGGGATCAGCCCCAGCATTTT
CDR3 protein: CASSFGQGDQPQHF

J gene: TRBJ1-5
clone size: .
D gene: .
V gene: TRBV12-3/TRBV12-4
CDR3 DNA: TGTGCCAGCAGCCTGTTTAGCAATCAGCCCCAGCATTTT
CDR3 protein: CASSLFSNQPQHF

J gene: TRBJ1-3
clone size: few
D gene: .
V gene: TRBV6-6
CDR3 DNA: TGTGCCAGCAGTCTCCCGGGACACCCTGGAAACACCATATATTTT
CDR3 protein: CASSLPGHPGNTIYF

J gene: TRBJ1-5
clone size: .
D gene: .
V gene: TRBV29-1
CDR3 DNA: TGCAGCGCCCGGGGGGGGCTGAATCAGCCCCAGCATTTT
CDR3 protein: CSARGGLNQPQHF

J gene: TRBJ2-2
clone size: .
D gene: .
V gene: TRBV6-6
CDR3 DNA: TGTGCCATTGATTTAGAGAAGGGGACCGGGGAGCTGTTTTTT
CDR3 protein: CAIDLEKGTGELFF

J gene: TRBJ2-2
clone size: .
D gene: .
V gene: TRBV6-4
CDR3 DNA: TGTGCCAGCATGGAGCAGGGAAACACCGGGGAGCTGTTTTTT
CDR3 protein: CASMEQGNTGELFF